The entry that follows covers one TCR beta chain sequence. This CDR3 is 11 amino acids long. The V gene lost 5 bases and the J gene lost 2 bases, with 5 bases spanning the gap. Germline assignment: CDR1 SQVTM and CDR2 ANQGSEA. Sequencing was performed with immunoSEQ multiplex PCR; in TCRdb, only in-frame clones are kept and a portion is missing. This table has hundreds of thousands of clones, roughly nine tenths appearing once. This record comes from a study of blood T cell repertoires in COVID-19. Study in general: The samples span acute and convalescent COVID-19 from the United States, Italy and Spain. PBMCs, B-cell-depleted T cells, or T cells were the source of the cDNA or gDNA that made up the material.

Individuals drawn from some 25 US areas were roughly 18 to 89 years old. The sequence was obtained from a woman between 45 and 65 years old who had recovered from COVID-19. The sequencing sample was made of PBMCs or T cells enriched from blood (not recorded which). This rearrangement joins TRBV29-1 to TRBJ2-3; no reliable D call. The CDR3 DNA reads as TGCAGCGTTAGCATCACAGATACGCAGTATTTT. Translated, it gives CSVSITDTQYF.